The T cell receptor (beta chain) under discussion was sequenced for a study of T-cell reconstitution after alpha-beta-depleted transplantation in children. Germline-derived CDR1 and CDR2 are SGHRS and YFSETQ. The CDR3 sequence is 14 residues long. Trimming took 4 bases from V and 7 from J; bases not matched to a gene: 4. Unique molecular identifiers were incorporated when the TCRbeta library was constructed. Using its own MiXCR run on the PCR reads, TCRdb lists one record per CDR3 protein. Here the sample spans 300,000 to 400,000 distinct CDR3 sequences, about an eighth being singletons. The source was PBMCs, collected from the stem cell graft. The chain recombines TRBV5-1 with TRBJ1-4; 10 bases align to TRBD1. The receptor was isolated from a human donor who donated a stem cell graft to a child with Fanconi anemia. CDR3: CASSTTGGSEKLFF. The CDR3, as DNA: TGCGCCAGCAGCACGACAGGGGGCAGTGAAAAACTGTTTTTT.